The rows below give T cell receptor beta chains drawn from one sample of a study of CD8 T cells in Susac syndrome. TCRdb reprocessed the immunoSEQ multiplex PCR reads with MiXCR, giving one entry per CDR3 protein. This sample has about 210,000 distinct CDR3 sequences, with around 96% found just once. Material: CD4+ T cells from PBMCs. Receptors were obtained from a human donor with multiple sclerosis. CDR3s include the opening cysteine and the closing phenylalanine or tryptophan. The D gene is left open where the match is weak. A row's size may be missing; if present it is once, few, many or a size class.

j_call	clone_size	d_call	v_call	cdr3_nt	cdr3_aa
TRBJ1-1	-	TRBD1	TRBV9	TGTGCCAGCAGCGGGGACAGGCCGAACACTGAAGCTTTCTTT	CASSGDRPNTEAFF
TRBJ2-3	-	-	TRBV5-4	TGTGCCAGCAGCTTGCTTGGTCCAGATACGCAGTATTTT	CASSLLGPDTQYF
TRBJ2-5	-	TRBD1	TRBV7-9	TGTGCCAGCAGCGGGGGACAGGGGGAGACCCAGTACTTC	CASSGGQGETQYF
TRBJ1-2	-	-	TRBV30	TGTGCCTGGACTGCGGGGCAGTATGGCTACACCTTC	CAWTAGQYGYTF
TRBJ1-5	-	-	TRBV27	TGTGCCAGCAGTTTAGACAGGATCCAGCCCCAGCATTTT	CASSLDRIQPQHF
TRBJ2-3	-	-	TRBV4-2	TGTGCCAGCAGCCAAGCATGGCGTAAAGGAGGGGATACGCAGTATTTT	CASSQAWRKGGDTQYF
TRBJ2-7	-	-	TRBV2	TGTGCCAGCAGTCGGGAGACTCTCTTTGACGAGCAGTACTTC	CASSRETLFDEQYF
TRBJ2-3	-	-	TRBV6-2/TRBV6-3	TGTGCCAGCAGTCTCCCCTTTGAAGATACGCAGTATTTT	CASSLPFEDTQYF
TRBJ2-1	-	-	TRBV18	TGTGCCAGCTCACCGGGTCCTGGCTTTGAGCAGTTCTTC	CASSPGPGFEQFF
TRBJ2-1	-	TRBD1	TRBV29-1	TGCAGCGTTAACAGGGGGTTCTCCTACAATGAGCAGTTCTTC	CSVNRGFSYNEQFF
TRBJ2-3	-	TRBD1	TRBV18	TGTGCCAGCTCACCGTACAGGGGAGACACAGATACGCAGTATTTT	CASSPYRGDTDTQYF
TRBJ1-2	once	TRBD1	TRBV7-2	TGTGCCAGCAGCTTAGCAGGGGGCAGGAATCCTGCCTACACCTTC	CASSLAGGRNPAYTF
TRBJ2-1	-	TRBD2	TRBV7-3	TGTGCCAGCAGCCCGGGGCTAGCGGGGAATGAGCAGTTCTTC	CASSPGLAGNEQFF
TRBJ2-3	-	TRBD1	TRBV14	TGTGCCAGCAGCTCCGAGACAGGGCGTCCAGATACGCAGTATTTT	CASSSETGRPDTQYF
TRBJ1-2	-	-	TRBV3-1	TGTGCCAGCAGCCAACGAGGACAGCCGAATGGCTACACCTTC	CASSQRGQPNGYTF
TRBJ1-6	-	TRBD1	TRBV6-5	TGTGCCAGCAGTTACGGACAGGCTGGGTCACCCCTCCACTTT	CASSYGQAGSPLHF
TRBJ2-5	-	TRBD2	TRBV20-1	TGCAGTGCCGGGACGACTAGCGGACGCCAAGAGACCCAGTACTTC	CSAGTTSGRQETQYF
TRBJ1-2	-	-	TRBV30	TGTGCCTGGAGTGCCCGACAGCACTACTATGGCTACACCTTC	CAWSARQHYYGYTF
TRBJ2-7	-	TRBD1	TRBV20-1	TGCAGTGCTGGACAGGGGCATTACGAGCAGTACTTC	CSAGQGHYEQYF
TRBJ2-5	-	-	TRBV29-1	TGCAGCGTTGGTTTTACAGTCCAAGAGACCCAGTACTTC	CSVGFTVQETQYF
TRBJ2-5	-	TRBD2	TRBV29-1	TGCAGCGTACGACGACAGAGACTAGCGGGAACAGAGACCCAGTACTTC	CSVRRQRLAGTETQYF
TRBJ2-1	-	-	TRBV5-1	TGCGCCAGCAGCTCCCCGGGGGTTTCATACAATGAGCAGTTCTTC	CASSSPGVSYNEQFF
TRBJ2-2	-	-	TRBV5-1	TGCGCCAGCAGACCTCGCCCGGGGGACGTGAATACCGGGGAGCTGTTTTTT	CASRPRPGDVNTGELFF
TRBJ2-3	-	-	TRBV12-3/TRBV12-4	TGTGCCAGCACCGAGGGTCGGAGTTTGGGTACGCAGTATTTT	CASTEGRSLGTQYF
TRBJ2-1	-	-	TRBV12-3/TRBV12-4	TGTGCCAGCAGTCTGGCAGGGACCAATGAGCAGTTCTTC	CASSLAGTNEQFF
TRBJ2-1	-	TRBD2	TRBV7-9	TGTGCCAGCAGCTTAGCGGCTAGCGGTAGCATCTACAATGAGCAGTTCTTC	CASSLAASGSIYNEQFF
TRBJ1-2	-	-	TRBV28	TGTGCCAGCAGGCGTGGACTGGGCAACTATGGCTACACCTTC	CASRRGLGNYGYTF
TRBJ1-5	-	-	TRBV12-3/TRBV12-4	TGTGCCAGCAGTTTAGGGAACGGGATTCAGCCCCAGCATTTT	CASSLGNGIQPQHF
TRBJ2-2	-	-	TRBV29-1	TGCAGCCTACTCAGTCTCACCGGGGAGCTGTTTTTT	CSLLSLTGELFF
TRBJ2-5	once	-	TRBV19	TGTGCCAGTAGTATGGAACAGAAAAGAGGGACCCAGTACTTC	CASSMEQKRGTQYF
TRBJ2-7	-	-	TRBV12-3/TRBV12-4	TGTGCCAGCAGTTTTTCGGTCTACGAGCAGTACTTC	CASSFSVYEQYF
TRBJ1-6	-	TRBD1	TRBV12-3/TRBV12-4	TGTGCCAGCAGTTCCAGACAGGGCAATTCACCCCTCCACTTT	CASSSRQGNSPLHF
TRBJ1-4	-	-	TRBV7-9	TGTGCCAGCAGCTTCACAGGGACCGTAGAAAAACTGTTTTTT	CASSFTGTVEKLFF
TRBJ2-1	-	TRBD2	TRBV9	TGTGCCAGCAGCGTAGAGACTAGCGGGAGGCATGAGCAGTTCTTC	CASSVETSGRHEQFF
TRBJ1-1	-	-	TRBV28	TGTGCCAGCAGTACGGACACTGAAGCTTTCTTT	CASSTDTEAFF
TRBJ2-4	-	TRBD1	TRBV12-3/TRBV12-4	TGTGCCAGCAGTTTAGGGGGCAGGGGGAAGTACTTC	CASSLGGRGKYF
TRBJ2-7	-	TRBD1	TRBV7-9	TGTGCCAGCAGCTTAGAGACGGGACAGGTCTCCTACGAGCAGTACTTC	CASSLETGQVSYEQYF
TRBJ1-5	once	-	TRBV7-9	TGTGCCAGCAGCTTAGCGGGGCACAATCAGCCCCAGCATTTT	CASSLAGHNQPQHF
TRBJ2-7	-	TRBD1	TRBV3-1	TGTGCCAGCAGCCAAAAGGGACAGGGATACTATTCCTACGAGCAGTACTTC	CASSQKGQGYYSYEQYF
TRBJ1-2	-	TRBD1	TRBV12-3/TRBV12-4	TGTGCCAGCAGCCCCGACAGGGTCAAAGGCTACACCTTC	CASSPDRVKGYTF
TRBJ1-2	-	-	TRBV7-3	TGTGCCAGCAGCGTGGGACCGCGTTTAGGCTACACCTTC	CASSVGPRLGYTF
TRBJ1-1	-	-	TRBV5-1	TGCGCCAGCAGCTTGGAACAGCTGATATCGAACACTGAAGCTTTCTTT	CASSLEQLISNTEAFF
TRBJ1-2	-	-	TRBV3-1	TGTGCCAGCAGCACTAACCAGCCGTCTATGGGCTACACCTTC	CASSTNQPSMGYTF
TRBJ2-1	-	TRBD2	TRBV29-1	TGCAGCGTTACGATCTTAGCGGGTCGGGGGGGCAATGCGCAGTTCTTC	CSVTILAGRGGNAQFF
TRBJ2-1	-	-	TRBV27	TGTGCCAGCAACTCCCGGTACGCGAGCTCCTACAATGAGCAGTTCTTC	CASNSRYASSYNEQFF
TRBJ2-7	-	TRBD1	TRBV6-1	TGTGCCAGCAGCCAAACAGGGGTCTCCTACGAGCAGTACTTC	CASSQTGVSYEQYF
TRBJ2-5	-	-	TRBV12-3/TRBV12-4	TGTGCCAGCACCATAGGGCAGCAAGAGACCCAGTACTTC	CASTIGQQETQYF
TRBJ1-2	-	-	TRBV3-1	TGTGCCAGCAGCCAAACCCTCTTGTCGGGGGTTTATGGCTACACCTTC	CASSQTLLSGVYGYTF
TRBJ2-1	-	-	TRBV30	TGTGCCTGGAGTGTACGAGGGCGGCAGTTCTTC	CAWSVRGRQFF
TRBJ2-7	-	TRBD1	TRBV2	TGTGCCAGCAGGGCCTCCGTCCGCGACAGGGGTAGCGAGCAGTACTTC	CASRASVRDRGSEQYF
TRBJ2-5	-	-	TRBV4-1	TGCGCCAGCAGCCAGTCAGGGGGGCGTGAGACCCAGTACTTC	CASSQSGGRETQYF